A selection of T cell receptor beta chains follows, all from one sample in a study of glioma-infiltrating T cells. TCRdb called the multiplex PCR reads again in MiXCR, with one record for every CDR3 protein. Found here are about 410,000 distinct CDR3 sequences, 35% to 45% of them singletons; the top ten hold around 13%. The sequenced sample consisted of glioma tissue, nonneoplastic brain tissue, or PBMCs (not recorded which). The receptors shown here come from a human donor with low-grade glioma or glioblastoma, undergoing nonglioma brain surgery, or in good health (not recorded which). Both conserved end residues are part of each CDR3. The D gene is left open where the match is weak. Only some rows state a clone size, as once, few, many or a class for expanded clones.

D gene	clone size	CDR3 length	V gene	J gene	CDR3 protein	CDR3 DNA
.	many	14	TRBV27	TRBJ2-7	CASSFSREWHEQYF	TGTGCCAGCAGTTTCTCCAGGGAGTGGCACGAGCAGTACTTC
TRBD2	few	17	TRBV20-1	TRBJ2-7	CSASGLTGGPQTYEQYF	TGCAGTGCTTCGGGACTAACGGGAGGGCCCCAAACCTACGAGCAGTACTTC
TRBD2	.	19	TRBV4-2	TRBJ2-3	CASSQRNLAGETSTDTQYF	TGTGCCAGCAGCCAAAGAAACCTAGCGGGGGAGACTAGCACAGATACGCAGTATTTT
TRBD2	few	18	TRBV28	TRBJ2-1	CASSSTSGRVGAYNEQFF	TGTGCCAGCAGTTCGACTAGCGGGAGGGTAGGGGCCTACAATGAGCAGTTCTTC
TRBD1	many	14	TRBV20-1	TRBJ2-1	CSARRRDRGHEQFF	TGCAGTGCTAGACGCCGGGACAGGGGGCATGAGCAGTTCTTC
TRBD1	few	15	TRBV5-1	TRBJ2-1	CASSFPQGAGNEQFF	TGCGCCAGCAGCTTTCCCCAGGGGGCTGGGAATGAGCAGTTCTTC
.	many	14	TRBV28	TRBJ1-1	CASSPNPGQTEAFF	TGTGCCAGCAGTCCCAACCCCGGACAGACTGAAGCTTTCTTT
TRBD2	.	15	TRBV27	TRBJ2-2	CASESGRVNIGELFF	TGTGCCAGCGAAAGCGGGAGGGTGAACATCGGGGAGCTGTTTTTT
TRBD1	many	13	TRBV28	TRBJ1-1	CASITGVGTEAFF	TGTGCCAGCATCACAGGGGTGGGCACTGAAGCTTTCTTT
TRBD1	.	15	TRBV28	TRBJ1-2	CASSLGQGGFYGYTF	TGTGCCAGCAGTCTCGGACAGGGGGGTTTCTATGGCTACACCTTC
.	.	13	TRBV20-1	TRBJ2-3	CSARDLSLDTQYF	TGCAGTGCTAGAGATCTGTCACTTGATACGCAGTATTTT
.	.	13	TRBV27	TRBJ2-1	CASSRTEGSEQFF	TGTGCCAGCAGCCGGACAGAAGGTAGTGAGCAGTTCTTC
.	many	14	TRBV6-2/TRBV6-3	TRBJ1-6	CASSYRQTNSPLHF	TGTGCCAGCAGTTACCGACAGACGAATTCACCCCTCCACTTT
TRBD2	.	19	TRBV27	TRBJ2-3	CASGTYSWTSGESTDTQYF	TGTGCCAGCGGTACTTACTCCTGGACTAGCGGGGAGTCCACAGATACGCAGTATTTT
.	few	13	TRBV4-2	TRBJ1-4	CASSQGGNEKLFF	TGTGCCAGCAGCCAGGGCGGGAATGAAAAACTGTTTTTT
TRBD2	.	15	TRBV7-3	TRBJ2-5	CASSLSGLAEETQYF	TGTGCCAGCAGCTTATCGGGACTAGCGGAAGAGACCCAGTACTTC
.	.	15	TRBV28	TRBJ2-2	CASRTIAAVTGELFF	TGTGCCAGCCGAACGATAGCGGCAGTCACCGGGGAGCTGTTTTTT
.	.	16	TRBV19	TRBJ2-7	CASSIDFGGPTYEQYF	TGTGCCAGTAGTATAGATTTTGGCGGGCCGACCTACGAGCAGTACTTC
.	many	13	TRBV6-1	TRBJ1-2	CASSETVNYGYTF	TGTGCCAGCAGTGAGACAGTGAACTATGGCTACACCTTC
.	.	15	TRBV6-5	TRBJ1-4	CAISDGSGYNLKLFF	TGTGCCATCAGTGATGGGTCTGGATACAACCTGAAACTGTTTTTT
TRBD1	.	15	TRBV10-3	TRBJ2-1	CAISDRDRRYNEQFF	TGTGCCATCAGTGACAGGGACAGACGATACAATGAGCAGTTCTTC
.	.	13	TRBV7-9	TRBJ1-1	CASSFGERTEAFF	TGTGCCAGCAGCTTTGGGGAGCGAACTGAAGCTTTCTTT